These 30 T cell receptor beta chains were sequenced from one sample in a study of T cells in Graves' hyperthyroidism and ophthalmopathy. What was amplified from RNA transcripts were TCR beta CDR3 regions. The TCR CDR3 was amplified in a first-round RT-PCR using the HTBI primer set. TCRdb re-called the multiplex PCR reads through MiXCR, storing one row per CDR3 protein. The data hold over 400,000 distinct CDR3 sequences, with over 12% observed a single time. The sample taken for sequencing was blood. The origin of the receptors is a man aged 18 to 30 with Graves' ophthalmopathy.

The table lists this clonotype with many counts. The chain carries TRBV7-3 and TRBJ2-7; 8 bases fit TRBD1. Looked up from germline, CDR1 is SGHTA and CDR2 is FQGTGA. V dropped 5 bases and J dropped 4; count of bases not matched to a gene: 10. CDR3 length equals 15 residues. The CDR3 spells CASSLRTGIEYEQYF. CDR3 sequence (DNA): TGTGCCAGCAGCCTCCGGACAGGGATCGAATACGAGCAGTACTTC.

This clonotype occurred many times. The chain is built from TRBV3-1 and TRBJ2-7; 8 nucleotides agree with TRBD2. CDR1 and CDR2 from the germline V gene are LGHDT and YNNKEL (reference sequence). The CDR3 sequence is 17 residues long. With 0 bases clipped from V and 1 base from J, the junction kept 8 bases outside the gene matches. CDR3 bases: TGTGCCAGCAGCCAAGATCCCAGCGGGGGCCTTTCCTACGAGCAGTACTTC. Translating it yields CASSQDPSGGLSYEQYF.

The chain is built from TRBV20-1 and TRBJ2-7, with unresolved D. Trimming pared 1 base from V and 3 bases from J, leaving 19 bases between. This CDR3 comprises 16 residues. Germline CDR1 and CDR2: DFQATT and SNEGSKA (reference sequence). The CDR3 loop is CSARVVRLGFRYEQYF. The DNA for the CDR3 is TGCAGTGCTAGAGTAGTGCGATTGGGGTTTCGCTACGAGCAGTACTTC.

There are many counts of this clonotype. The chain couples TRBV12-3 or TRBV12-4 to TRBJ2-3; no clear D gene. The CDR3 totals 14 residues. Trimming cost V 3 bases and J 2 bases, with 9 bases left between them. CDR3 coding DNA: TGTGCCAGCAGTTTGTCCCCGGTCACAGATACGCAGTATTTT. Translated, it gives CASSLSPVTDTQYF.

This clonotype has a count of ten or more. V gene TRBV7-3 combines with J gene TRBJ2-2, with TRBD1 matching over 7 bases. With V trimmed by 3 bases and J by 3 bases, 4 bases remained unmatched. CDR1 and CDR2 from the germline V gene are SGHTA and FQGTGA. This CDR3 region has 15 residues. CDR3 sequence reads: CASSFRGGDTGELFF. The CDR3 DNA is TGTGCCAGCAGCTTCAGAGGGGGCGACACCGGGGAGCTGTTTTTT.

In this sample, this clonotype turned up many times. V and J are TRBV27 and TRBJ2-7; TRBD1 agrees at 10 bases. Per germline, CDR1 MNHEY and CDR2 SMNVEV (reference sequence). The CDR3 covers 17 residues. The V segment lost 2 bases and the J segment 2 bases; nucleotides outside the gene matches: 9. The CDR3 protein is CASSLILSGTGAYEQYF. CDR3 nucleotide sequence: TGTGCCAGCAGTTTAATCTTGTCCGGGACAGGGGCCTACGAGCAGTACTTC.

The chain couples TRBV5-1 to TRBJ2-3; D might be TRBD2 (6 bases). Germline values: CDR1 SGHRS, CDR2 YFSETQ. The CDR3 runs to 17 residues. Trimming took off 3 bases at V and 2 bases at J, with 19 bases between the two ends. This CDR3 reads CASSWIRSGGDTDTQYF. CDR3 nucleotide sequence: TGCGCCAGCAGCTGGATTCGAAGTGGCGGGGACACAGATACGCAGTATTTT.

This clonotype was counted many times. The gene calls are TRBV6-6 and TRBJ1-5; D is unclear. Trimming cost V 0 bases and J 4 bases, with 10 bases left between them. CDR1 is MNHNY, CDR2 SVGAGI, per germline (reference sequence). CDR3 length: 15 residues. CDR3 in DNA: TGTGCCAGCAGTTACTCAGTACCAGAGAATCAGCCCCAGCATTTT. Amino acids: CASSYSVPENQPQHF.

The gene calls are TRBV7-3 and TRBJ2-2; TRBD1 might be the D (5 bases). The germline V gene has CDR1 SGHTA and CDR2 FQGTGA. The CDR3 contains 14 residues. V was pared by 6 bases and J by 4 bases, with 12 bases between. Written as DNA, the CDR3 is TGTGCCAGCAGGGGGCAGGCCTCCACCGGGGAGCTGTTTTTT. This translates into CASRGQASTGELFF.

Many counts were recorded for this clonotype. The chain is built from TRBV29-1 and TRBJ1-1, with 8 bases matching TRBD1. Germline V gene sequence: CDR1 SQVTM, CDR2 ANQGSEA. The CDR3 runs 12 residues. V shed 2 bases, J shed 4 bases, and the junction held 0 bases outside the gene matches. CDR3 sequence reads: CSVEQGATEAFF. CDR3 bases: TGCAGCGTTGAACAGGGGGCCACTGAAGCTTTCTTT.

This rearrangement joins TRBV9 to TRBJ2-1; D perhaps matches TRBD2 (6 bases). The germline V and J ends were trimmed by 0 bases and 5 bases, with 12 bases remaining between them. Looked up from germline, CDR1 is SGDLS and CDR2 is YYNGEE. The CDR3 runs 15 residues. CDR3 coding DNA: TGTGCCAGCAGCGTAGCGGGAGCCTCACACAATGAGCAGTTCTTC. This translates into CASSVAGASHNEQFF.

The chain uses TRBV29-1 and TRBJ2-7; D gene ambiguous. In germline, CDR1 is SQVTM, CDR2 ANQGSEA. V gave up 4 bases and J gave up 4 bases, with 8 bases separating them. The CDR3 totals 11 residues. CDR3 protein: CSVVHDYEQYF. The DNA for the CDR3 is TGCAGCGTTGTTCACGATTACGAGCAGTACTTC.

This clonotype was observed a handful of times. The chain recombines TRBV7-9 with TRBJ2-2; D unclear. CDR1 and CDR2 (germline): SEHNR, FQNEAQ (reference sequence). The CDR3 extends over 19 amino acids. Trimming took 6 bases from V and 0 from J, leaving 23 bases between them. The CDR3 DNA reads as TGTGCCAGCAGAACCCGGACCAGGACCTTTTTCGCGAACACCGGGGAGCTGTTTTTT. Translating gives CASRTRTRTFFANTGELFF.

This rearrangement joins TRBV18 to TRBJ1-4, with TRBD1 matching 10 bases. Germline V CDR1 and CDR2: KGHSH, LQKENI. The CDR3 runs 17 residues. V shed 4 bases, J shed 3 bases, and the junction held 8 bases outside the gene matches. The CDR3 nucleotides read TGTGCCAGCTCACTTTCCCGGGACAGGGGTGCTAATGAAAAACTGTTTTTT. This sequence encodes CASSLSRDRGANEKLFF.

The chain employs TRBV4-1 and TRBJ1-5; the D is unclear. Trimming removed 1 base from V and 0 bases from J, with 7 bases in between. The CDR3 runs to 15 residues. Germline loops: CDR1 MGHRA, CDR2 YSYEKL. This CDR3 is CASSQASYSNQPQHF. The CDR3 DNA reads TGCGCCAGCAGCCAAGCCAGTTATAGCAATCAGCCCCAGCATTTT.

The sample holds a few counts of this clonotype. This rearrangement joins TRBV27 to TRBJ2-2; 11 bases map to TRBD1. The CDR3 runs to 16 residues. V trimming: 8 bases; J trimming: 3 bases; junction bases outside the gene matches: 8. Looked up from germline, CDR1 is MNHEY and CDR2 is SMNVEV (reference sequence). The CDR3: CASSAEGQGDTGELFF. CDR3 sequence (DNA): TGTGCCAGCTCCGCTGAGGGACAGGGGGACACCGGGGAGCTGTTTTTT.

This clonotype was detected ten times or more. The chain has TRBV4-1 and TRBJ1-6, with D unresolved. CDR3 length equals 16 residues. In germline, CDR1 is MGHRA, CDR2 YSYEKL. V shed 3 bases and J shed 2 bases, with 11 bases lying between them. The CDR3 loop reads CASSHYSGAYNSPLHF. CDR3 nucleotide sequence: TGCGCCAGCAGCCACTACAGTGGGGCCTATAATTCACCCCTCCACTTT.

The chain couples TRBV6-5 to TRBJ1-1; unclear D gene. Germline V gene data show CDR1 as MNHEY and CDR2 as SVGAGI. V gave up 0 bases and J gave up 6 bases, with 5 bases separating them. This CDR3 comprises 12 residues. Written as DNA, the CDR3 is TGTGCCAGCAGTTACTCGACGTCTGAAGCTTTCTTT. Translated: CASSYSTSEAFF.

The chain recombines TRBV27 with TRBJ1-5, with 7 nucleotides matching TRBD1. Looked up from germline, CDR1 is MNHEY and CDR2 is SMNVEV (reference sequence). CDR3 length: 15 amino acids. Trimming cost V 5 bases and J 5 bases; bases outside gene matches: 9. The DNA for the CDR3 is TGTGCCAGCAGTGCAGCCACAGGGGTCCATCAGCCCCAGCATTTT. Encoded protein: CASSAATGVHQPQHF.

This clonotype has at least ten counts. The chain couples TRBV28 to TRBJ2-5; a weak D match, TRBD2 (6 bases). Trimming stripped 2 bases from V and 5 bases from J, with 12 bases between. The germline CDR1 and CDR2 sequences are MDHEN and SYDVKM. This CDR3 is 14 amino acids long. CDR3 in amino acids: CASSLGGVGETQYF. CDR3 coding DNA: TGTGCCAGCAGTTTAGGAGGGGTGGGTGAGACCCAGTACTTC. The full variable domain, rest sourced from reference TRBV28 and TRBJ2-5, is DVKVTQSSRYLVKRTGEKVFLECVQDMDHENMFWYRQDPGLGLRLIYFSYDVKMKEKGDIPEGYSVSREKKERFSLILESASTNQTSMYLCASSLGGVGETQYFGPGTRLLVL.

This clonotype was recorded at least ten times. V is TRBV4-1 and J is TRBJ2-3; 11 bases are shared with TRBD2. Germline V gene lookup returns CDR1 MGHRA and CDR2 YSYEKL. The CDR3 has 18 residues. Trimming at V came to 1 base and at J to 0 bases, leaving 6 bases not matched to a gene. CDR3 bases: TGCGCCAGCAGCCAAGTTTCGGGACTAGCGGAAAGCACAGATACGCAGTATTTT. The encoded protein is CASSQVSGLAESTDTQYF.

The chain employs TRBV5-5 and TRBJ2-1; 10 bases agree with TRBD2. With the DNA end fitting TRBJ2-7 better, the J assignment may be wrong. Per germline, CDR1 SGHKS and CDR2 YYEKEE (reference sequence). The CDR3 has 16 residues. CDR3 sequence: CASRFLAGGPLNEQYF. The CDR3 bases are TGTGCCAGCAGATTTTTAGCGGGGGGCCCCCTCAATGAGCAGTACTTC.

This sequence joins TRBV12-3 or TRBV12-4 and TRBJ2-1, with D unclear. V was trimmed by 4 bases and J by 0 bases, leaving 16 bases between them. This CDR3 contains 17 residues. The CDR3 reads CASSSLFDALSYNEQFF. CDR3 bases: TGTGCCAGCAGTTCGCTTTTCGATGCCCTCTCCTACAATGAGCAGTTCTTC.

This chain joins TRBV6-9 and TRBJ1-4; 7 nucleotides match TRBD1. Germline loops: CDR1 MNHGY, CDR2 SVAAGI. The CDR3 contains 15 residues. V dropped 2 bases and J dropped 8; count of bases not matched to a gene: 8. For the CDR3, the DNA is TGTGCCAGCAGTTATGGAGGGGGCGCCAGGGAAAAACTGTTTTTT. Amino acids: CASSYGGGAREKLFF.

Turning to this clonotype: A much bigger clone sits one base away, suggesting this may be a read error. The J gene is TRBJ2-7, the V gene TRBV10-3, with D possibly matching TRBD1 (6 bases). The germline gives CDR1 ENHRY, CDR2 SYGVKD. V lost 8 bases, J lost 6 bases, and 14 bases lay in between. There are 12 residues in the CDR3. The CDR3 DNA is TGTGCCATCCGAGAGAGAGGGGGCGAGCAGTACTTC. Amino acids: CAIRERGGEQYF.

This chain links TRBV6-1 with TRBJ1-6, with 7 bases aligning to TRBD1. V was clipped by 5 bases and J by 9 bases; unmatched bases: 10. The CDR3 is 15 residues long. CDR1 is MNHNS, CDR2 SASEGT, per germline. CDR3: CASSLSGQRTSPLHF. In DNA, the CDR3 is TGTGCCAGCAGTTTATCGGGACAGCGAACTTCACCCCTCCACTTT.

The chain couples TRBV15 to TRBJ2-2; 8 bases map to TRBD1. The CDR3 runs 16 residues. Losses at the gene ends were 3 bases for V and 7 bases for J; bases not matched to a gene: 10. From germline, CDR1 is LNHNV and CDR2 YYDKDF (reference sequence). The CDR3, as DNA: TGTGCCACCAGCAGCCAAAGTCAGGGGGCGGTCGGGGAGCTGTTTTTT. Translation gives CATSSQSQGAVGELFF. The variable domain in full, with the rest retrieved from reference TRBV15 and TRBJ2-2, is DAMVIQNPRYQVTQFGKPVTLSCSQTLNHNVMYWYQQKSSQAPKLLFHYYDKDFNNEADTPDNFQSRRPNTSFCFLDIRSPGLGDTAMYLCATSSQSQGAVGELFFGEGSRLTVL.

V and J are TRBV12-3 or TRBV12-4 and TRBJ2-2, with D maybe TRBD2 (6 bases). V shed 7 bases and J shed 0 bases, with 9 bases lying between them. The CDR3 contains 14 residues. CDR3 bases: TGTGCCAGCACCCAGCGGGCGAACACCGGGGAGCTGTTTTTT. Encoded protein: CASTQRANTGELFF.

This clonotype has at least ten counts. The chain couples TRBV20-1 to TRBJ2-5; D is unresolved. This CDR3 comprises 14 residues. The V end lost 0 bases, the J end lost 2 bases, and 10 bases lay between the germline ends. CDR1 is DFQATT, CDR2 SNEGSKA, per germline (reference sequence). The CDR3 DNA reads as TGCAGTGCTAGAGATCCCCTGCGGCAAGAGACCCAGTACTTC. This sequence encodes CSARDPLRQETQYF.

The sample holds many counts of this clonotype. A much larger clone lies one base from this, so it may be a read error. CDR3 sequence reads: CASSSRGSTDTQYF. In DNA form, the CDR3 reads TGTGCCAGCAGTTCGAGGGGGAGCACAGATACGCAGTATTTT. V gene TRBV27 combines with J gene TRBJ2-3, with D possibly TRBD1 on 6 matching bases. The CDR3 covers 14 residues. The V end lost 4 bases, the J end lost 0 bases, and 8 bases lay between the germline ends. The germline V gene has CDR1 MNHEY and CDR2 SMNVEV (reference sequence).